This T cell receptor (beta chain) was profiled in a study of blood T cell repertoires in COVID-19. Profiling relied on immunoSEQ multiplex PCR, and the TCRdb table lists in-frame clones only, not all of them. The table records 95,000 to 150,000 clones, 82% of them present only once. The V and J ends lost 3 bases and 2 bases respectively, with 19 bases between them. The CDR3 covers 17 residues. The clonotype comes from a woman in her 70s with acute or convalescent COVID-19. V is TRBV23-1 and J is TRBJ2-5; the D gene is possibly TRBD1 (6 bases). TRBV23-1 is labeled an ORF, and its function is uncertain. Sequencing was done on a sample of peripheral blood. CDR3 nucleotides: TGCGCCAGCAGTCAGCCGCTAAGACAGGTTAATCAAGAGACCCAGTACTTC. This translates into CASSQPLRQVNQETQYF.